These 2 T cell receptor beta chains were sequenced from one sample in a study of shared clonotypes between healthy human individuals (dated by TCRdb to about 2020). Library construction relied on the immunoSEQ multiplex PCR assay. The table was pulled from immuneACCESS by TCRdb, which kept in-frame rearrangements only. Such tables lose some clones; where checked, under half of the loss comes from unresolved V genes, and the rest has no known cause. For this sample there are approximately 740,000 clones; nearly 95% appear just once. Less than 25% of the sample comes from the top ten. CD8 naive samples were CD45RO-negative cells positively selected for CCR7, giving a CD45RA+CCR7+ population that excluded TemRA cells. Sequencing was performed on naive CD8+ T cells sorted from blood. What this sample's cell subset or site label stands for: CD45RA+CCR7+. The receptors shown here come from a man aged 25 to 40 in good health.

This rearrangement joins TRBV5-8 to TRBJ2-7; no clear D. Deletions cut 1 base from V and 3 bases from J, with 8 bases between. This CDR3 comprises 13 residues. Germline V gene sequence: CDR1 SGHTS, CDR2 YDEGEE. The CDR3 region has the DNA TGTGCCAGCAGCTTGTTTCAGGACTACGAGCAGTACTTC. Translation: CASSLFQDYEQYF.

The chain recombines TRBV28 with TRBJ1-2; 12 bases map to TRBD1. CDR1 MDHEN and CDR2 SYDVKM come from the germline V gene. The CDR3 totals 17 residues. Unmatched junction bases numbered 10, after V lost 5 bases and J lost 3 bases. CDR3 residues: CASSPRDRGRIYYGYTF. As DNA, the CDR3 is TGTGCCAGCAGTCCCCGGGACAGGGGGCGCATCTACTATGGCTACACCTTC.